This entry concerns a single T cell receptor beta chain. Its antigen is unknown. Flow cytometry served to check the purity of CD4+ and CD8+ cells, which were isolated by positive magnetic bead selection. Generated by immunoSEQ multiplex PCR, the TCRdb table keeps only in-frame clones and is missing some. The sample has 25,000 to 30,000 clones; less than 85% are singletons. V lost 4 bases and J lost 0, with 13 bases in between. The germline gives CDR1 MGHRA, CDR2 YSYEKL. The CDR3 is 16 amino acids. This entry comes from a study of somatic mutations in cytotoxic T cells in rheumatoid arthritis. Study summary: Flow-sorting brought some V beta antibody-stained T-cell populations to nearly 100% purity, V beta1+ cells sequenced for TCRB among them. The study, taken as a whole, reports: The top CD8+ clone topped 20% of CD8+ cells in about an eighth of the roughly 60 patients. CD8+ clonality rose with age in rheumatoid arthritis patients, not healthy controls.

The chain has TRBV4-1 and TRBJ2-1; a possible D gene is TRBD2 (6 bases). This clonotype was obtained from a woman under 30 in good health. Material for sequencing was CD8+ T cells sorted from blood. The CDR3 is CASSPTSLSSYNEQFF. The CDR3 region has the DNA TGCGCCAGCAGCCCTACTAGCCTGAGCTCCTACAATGAGCAGTTCTTC.